Only one count was recorded for the clone carrying this T cell receptor beta chain. The target antigen is unknown. The primer mix had 60 Vbeta and 13 Jbeta primers. Original analysis: The authors later counted 65 million to 90 million unique TCR beta chains, roughly 10 million of them shared. TCRdb keeps only in-frame clones here, not all; method: immunoSEQ multiplex PCR. V, J and clone size are those of that table, while D and trimming were read from the DNA. Among roughly 150,000 clones listed, about 77% were seen once. The data stem from a study of cytomegalovirus exposure and HLA in healthy donors. Looking at the study overall: Some 85 million unique TCRs, all from HLA-typed donors, were included in an early release of the data.

Study observations and caveats: In terms of immune exposure information, only CMV serostatus was available. Association with HLA alleles at 0.05 false discovery rate was found for around 17,000 TCR beta sequences in a later analysis.

Germline V gives CDR1 SGHRS, CDR2 YFSETQ. There are 16 residues in the CDR3. Between the trimmed V and J ends, which lost 6 bases and 0 bases, there was a span of 19 bases. The chain recombines TRBV5-1 with TRBJ2-7; D might be TRBD1 (6 bases). The sample taken for sequencing was PBMCs. The receptor was derived from a man younger than 40 in good health and CMV-seronegative. CDR3: CASTGSQGFPSYEQYF. The CDR3 DNA is TGCGCCAGCACTGGATCACAGGGCTTTCCCTCCTACGAGCAGTACTTC.